The entry that follows covers one TCR beta chain sequence. Clinical history reported by participants formed the basis on which cohorts were assigned. These data come from a study of blood T cell repertoires in COVID-19. Data came from immunoSEQ multiplex PCR; TCRdb stores just in-frame clones and leaves some out. This sample yields a few hundred thousand clones, of which roughly 88% are seen a single time; 1.8% belongs to the top ten. CDR3 length equals 13 residues. The germline V gene has CDR1 LGHDT and CDR2 YNNKEL (reference sequence). The ends were cut back, 4 bases at V and 8 bases at J, with 14 bases in the middle.

What was sequenced was PBMCs or T cells enriched from blood (not recorded which). The chain recombines TRBV3-1 (or the pseudogene TRBV3-2) with TRBJ1-2; the D is unclear. This sequence was found in a middle-aged woman who had recovered from COVID-19. In DNA, the CDR3 is TGTGCCAGCAGCCTCCGGGGATCCGACGGCTACACCTTC. The encoded protein is CASSLRGSDGYTF.